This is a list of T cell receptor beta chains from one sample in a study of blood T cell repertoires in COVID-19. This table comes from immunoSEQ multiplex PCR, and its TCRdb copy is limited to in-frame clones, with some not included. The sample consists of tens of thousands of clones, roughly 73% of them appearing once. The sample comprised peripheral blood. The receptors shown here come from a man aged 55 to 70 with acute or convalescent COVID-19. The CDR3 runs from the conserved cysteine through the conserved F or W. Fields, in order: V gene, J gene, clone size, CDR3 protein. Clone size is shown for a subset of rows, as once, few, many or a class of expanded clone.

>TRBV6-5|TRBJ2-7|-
CASSYGQGFSYEQYF
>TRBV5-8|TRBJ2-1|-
CASSQPGQIHNEQFF
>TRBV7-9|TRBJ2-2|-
CASSAGLAGATGELFF
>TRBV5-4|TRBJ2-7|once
CASSLGLAGASEQYF
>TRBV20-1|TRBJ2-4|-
CSASLAAAKNIQYF
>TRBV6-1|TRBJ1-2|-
CASRELRNPRTGHGYTF
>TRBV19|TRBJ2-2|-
CASSMRGELFF
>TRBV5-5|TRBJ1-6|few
CASVRDTSYNSPLHF
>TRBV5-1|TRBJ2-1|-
CASSLGVAVTYNEQFF
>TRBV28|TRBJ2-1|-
CASSLFGGGGTGGSDEQFF
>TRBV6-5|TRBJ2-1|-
CATLAGGSSYNEQFF
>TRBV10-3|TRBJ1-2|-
CATTHRTNYGYTF
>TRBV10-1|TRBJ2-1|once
CASSESGGGPVDEQFF
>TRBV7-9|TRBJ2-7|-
CASSSSLTYEQYF
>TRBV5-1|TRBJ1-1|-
CASSLSGQGSEAFF
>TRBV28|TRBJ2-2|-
CASSSSGTSGSGRAGELFF
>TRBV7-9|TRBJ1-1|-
CAASRGNTEAFF
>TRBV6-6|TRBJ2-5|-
CASSPGSGSGVWGETQYF
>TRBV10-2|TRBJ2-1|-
CASKSGVSYNEQFF
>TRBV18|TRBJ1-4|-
CASSPPAGLVTNEKLFF
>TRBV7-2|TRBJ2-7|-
CASSFGQGKLYEQYF
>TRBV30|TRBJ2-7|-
CAWSPWDYSYEQYF
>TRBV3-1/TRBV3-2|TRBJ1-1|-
CASSQGEGSRNTEAFF
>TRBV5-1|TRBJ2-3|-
CASRSTSGTDTQYF
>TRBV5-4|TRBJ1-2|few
CASSFTGDRGYTF
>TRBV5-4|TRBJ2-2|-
CASSWTSFGELFF
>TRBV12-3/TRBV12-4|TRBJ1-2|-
CASTSDYGYTF
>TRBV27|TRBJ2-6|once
CASSFRGQPHLSGANVLTF
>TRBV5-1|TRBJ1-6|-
CASSLDRGLSPLHF
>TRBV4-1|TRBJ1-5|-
CASSQTDRLGGNQPQHF
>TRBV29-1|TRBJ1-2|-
CSVEGGTGNGYTF
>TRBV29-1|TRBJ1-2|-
CSGDTGNYGYTF
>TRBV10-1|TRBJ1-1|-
CASSESGGLNEAFF
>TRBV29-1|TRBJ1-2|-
CSVYGIQGYTF